Below, 10 T cell receptor beta chains from the same sample are listed, as sequenced in a study of T cell responses to AZD1222 COVID-19 vaccine. Libraries were prepared by immunoSEQ multiplex PCR; TCRdb keeps only in-frame clonotypes and omits some of them. The sample consists of some 100,000 clones, nearly 90% of them appearing once. The specimen comprised peripheral blood, sampled on day 0 of AZD1222 vaccination. The source is an adult in good health.

A word on this clone: Other DNA sequences in this specimen translate into the identical CDR3. The rearrangement links TRBV9 to TRBJ2-2, with no clear D. The CDR3 has 13 residues. CDR1 is SGDLS, CDR2 YYNGEE, per germline. With 4 bases removed from V and 2 bases from J, the gap between germline ends came to 6 bases. The chain's CDR3 is CASSLGNTGELFF. In nucleotides, the CDR3 is TGTGCCAGCAGCCTCGGCAACACCGGGGAGCTGTTTTTT.

In its sample, this clone was seen a few times. Other DNA variants within this sample encode the same CDR3. The chain recombines TRBV19 with TRBJ1-5; 10 nucleotides align to TRBD1. The CDR3 runs 14 residues. Per germline, CDR1 LNHDA and CDR2 SQIVND (reference sequence). J gave up 4 bases and V 6 bases, and 3 bases lay outside the gene matches. CDR3 sequence (DNA): TGTGCCAGTAGCCTGGACAGGGGGAATCAGCCCCAGCATTTT. This sequence encodes CASSLDRGNQPQHF.

J is TRBJ2-1 and V is TRBV11-1, with TRBD2 identical over 12 bases. Germline loops: CDR1 SGHAT, CDR2 FQDESV (reference sequence). The CDR3 contains 15 residues. The J segment lost 5 bases and the V segment lost 6 bases, leaving 5 bases of the junction unmatched. The CDR3 region is CASRSSGGGHNEQFF. The CDR3, as DNA: TGTGCCAGCAGATCTAGCGGGGGGGGCCACAATGAGCAGTTCTTC.

This clone was detected once. The V gene is TRBV14, the J gene TRBJ1-6; a weak D match, TRBD1 (6 bases). Germline values: CDR1 SGHDN, CDR2 FVKESK. This CDR3 region has 16 residues. Trimming left V 4 bases short and J 3 bases short, with 13 bases between. In nucleotides, the CDR3 is TGTGCCAGCAGCCTTTGGGACAATAACTATAATTCACCCCTCCACTTT. Its protein is CASSLWDNNYNSPLHF.

The J gene is TRBJ2-1, the V gene TRBV3-1 (or the pseudogene TRBV3-2); TRBD2 agrees at 11 bases. CDR1 and CDR2 from the germline V gene are LGHDT and YNNKEL (reference sequence). The CDR3 length is 16 residues. V trimming: 4 bases; J trimming: 6 bases; junction bases outside the gene matches: 8. CDR3 coding DNA: TGTGCCAGCAGCCCCTTAGCGGGAGGGCCCCCCAATGAGCAGTTCTTC. Its translation: CASSPLAGGPPNEQFF.

This chain joins TRBV3-1 (or the pseudogene TRBV3-2) and TRBJ1-4; D gene uncertain. Germline CDR1 is LGHDT and CDR2 is YNNKEL (reference sequence). V lost 3 bases and J lost 8, with 7 bases in between. The CDR3 totals 12 residues. Here the CDR3 DNA reads TGTGCCAGCAGCCACGTTTCAGAAAAACTGTTTTTT. It codes for CASSHVSEKLFF.

The V call is TRBV5-1, the J call TRBJ1-4; 9 bases map to TRBD1. From germline, CDR1 is SGHRS and CDR2 YFSETQ. This CDR3 has 14 residues. Trimming at V came to 4 bases and at J to 9 bases, leaving 7 bases not matched to a gene. CDR3 protein: CASSVDGQGKKLFF. CDR3 in DNA: TGCGCCAGCAGCGTGGACGGACAGGGGAAAAAACTGTTTTTT.

V and J are TRBV2 and TRBJ1-2, with no clear D. CDR1 is SNHLY and CDR2 is FYNNEI in the germline V gene. Trimming removed 3 bases from V and 4 bases from J, with 12 bases in between. CDR3 size: 14 residues. This CDR3 reads CASSDRRVSYGYTF. CDR3 DNA: TGTGCCAGCAGTGATCGGAGGGTGTCCTATGGCTACACCTTC.

The V gene is TRBV11-3, the J gene TRBJ2-1, with a tentative D call TRBD1 (5 bases). Trimming stripped 5 bases from V and 8 bases from J, with 10 bases between. The CDR3 is 12 residues long. Germline CDR1 SGHNT, CDR2 YENEEA. The chain's CDR3 is CASSGRGDEQFF. The CDR3 DNA reads TGTGCCAGCAGCGGAAGGGGCGATGAGCAGTTCTTC.

The chain couples TRBV5-1 to TRBJ1-2; TRBD1 aligns across 8 bases. After removal of 0 bases from V and 5 bases from J, the junction contained 6 bases not matched to a gene. CDR1 and CDR2 from the germline V gene are SGHRS and YFSETQ. CDR3 length equals 15 residues. CDR3 nucleotides: TGCGCCAGCAGCTTGGGGGTGACAGGGGCGTATGGCTACACCTTC. Its protein product is CASSLGVTGAYGYTF.